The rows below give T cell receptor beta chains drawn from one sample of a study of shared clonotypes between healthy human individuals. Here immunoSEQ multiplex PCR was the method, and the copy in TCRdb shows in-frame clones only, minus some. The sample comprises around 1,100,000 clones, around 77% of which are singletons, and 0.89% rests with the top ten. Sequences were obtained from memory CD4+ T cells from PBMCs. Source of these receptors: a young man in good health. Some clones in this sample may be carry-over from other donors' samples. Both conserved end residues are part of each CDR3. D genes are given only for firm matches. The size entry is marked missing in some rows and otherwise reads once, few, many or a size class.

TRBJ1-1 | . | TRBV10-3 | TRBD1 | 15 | CAISADGQGNTEAFF | TGTGCCATCAGTGCTGACGGACAGGGGAACACTGAAGCTTTCTTT
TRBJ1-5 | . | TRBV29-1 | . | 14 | CSVEGRTSNQPQHF | TGCAGCGTTGAAGGACGCACTTCCAATCAGCCCCAGCATTTT
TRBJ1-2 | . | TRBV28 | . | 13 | CASSLSQAYGYTF | TGTGCCAGCAGTTTATCACAGGCCTATGGCTACACCTTC
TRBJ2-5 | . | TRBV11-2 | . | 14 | CASSFGGPVETQYF | TGTGCCAGCAGCTTCGGGGGTCCCGTAGAGACCCAGTACTTC
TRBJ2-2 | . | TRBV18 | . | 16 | CASSPFPLLNTGELFF | TGTGCCAGCTCACCATTCCCACTATTGAACACCGGGGAGCTGTTTTTT
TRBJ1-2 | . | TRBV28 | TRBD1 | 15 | CASSSIRDRAVGYTF | TGTGCCAGCAGTTCTATCCGGGACAGGGCAGTGGGGTACACCTTC
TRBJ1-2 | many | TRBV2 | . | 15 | CASSEWGAREYGYTF | TGTGCCAGCAGTGAATGGGGGGCGCGGGAATATGGCTACACCTTC
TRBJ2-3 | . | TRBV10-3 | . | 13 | CAISATGTDTQYF | TGTGCCATCAGTGCGACTGGAACAGATACGCAGTATTTT
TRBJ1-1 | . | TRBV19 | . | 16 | CASSLVGLGGRAEAFF | TGTGCCAGTAGTCTAGTTGGTCTAGGGGGGCGCGCTGAAGCTTTCTTT
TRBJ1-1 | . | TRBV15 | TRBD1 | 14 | CATSRDRGRTEAFF | TGTGCCACCAGCAGGGACAGGGGTAGGACTGAAGCTTTCTTT
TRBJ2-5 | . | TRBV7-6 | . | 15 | CASSLGGGGPETQYF | TGTGCCAGCAGCTTAGGAGGAGGGGGCCCGGAGACCCAGTACTTC
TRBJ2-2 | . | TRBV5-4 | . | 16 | CASSPAPISNTGELFF | TGTGCCAGCAGCCCCGCCCCGATTAGTAACACCGGGGAGCTGTTTTTT
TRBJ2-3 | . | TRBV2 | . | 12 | CASHRIGVTQYF | TGTGCCAGCCATAGAATCGGTGTGACGCAGTATTTT
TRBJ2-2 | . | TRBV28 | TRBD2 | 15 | CASGGTSVRLGELFF | TGTGCCAGCGGCGGGACTAGCGTACGGTTGGGGGAGCTGTTTTTT
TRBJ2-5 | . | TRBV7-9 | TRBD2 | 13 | CASVLAGVETQYF | TGTGCCAGTGTCCTAGCGGGAGTGGAGACCCAGTACTTC
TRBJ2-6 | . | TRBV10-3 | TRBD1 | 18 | CAISGRQGIPSGANVLTF | TGTGCCATCAGTGGAAGACAGGGCATCCCCTCTGGGGCCAACGTCCTGACTTTC
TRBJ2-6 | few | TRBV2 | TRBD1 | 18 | CASRAGTGYGSGANVLTF | TGTGCCAGCAGGGCCGGGACAGGGTATGGGTCTGGGGCCAACGTCCTGACTTTC
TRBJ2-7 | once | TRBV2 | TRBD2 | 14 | CASRGRGGAYEQYF | TGTGCCAGCAGGGGGAGGGGAGGCGCCTACGAGCAGTACTTC
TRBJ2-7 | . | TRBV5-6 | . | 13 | CASSLLTGIEQYF | TGTGCCAGCAGCCTCCTTACAGGGATCGAGCAGTACTTC
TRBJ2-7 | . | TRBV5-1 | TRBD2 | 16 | CASSLGLAGASYEQYF | TGCGCCAGCAGCTTGGGACTAGCGGGAGCCTCCTACGAGCAGTACTTC
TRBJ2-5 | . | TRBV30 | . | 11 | CAWKGGETQYF | TGTGCCTGGAAAGGGGGGGAGACCCAGTACTTC
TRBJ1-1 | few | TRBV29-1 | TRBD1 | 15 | CSVTPGTGILFQAFF | TGCAGCGTTACCCCCGGGACAGGGATTTTATTCCAAGCTTTCTTT
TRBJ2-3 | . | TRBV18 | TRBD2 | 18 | CASSPRTSGRRSTDTQYF | TGTGCCAGCTCACCGAGGACTAGCGGGAGACGGAGCACAGATACGCAGTATTTT
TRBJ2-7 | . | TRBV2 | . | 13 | CASSDSGYDEQYF | TGTGCCAGCAGTGATTCGGGGTACGACGAGCAGTACTTC
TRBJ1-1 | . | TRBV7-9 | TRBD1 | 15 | CASSPHDRANTEAFF | TGTGCCAGCAGCCCCCACGACAGGGCAAACACTGAAGCTTTCTTT
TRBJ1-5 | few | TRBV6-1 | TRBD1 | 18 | CASSEEGWDRVDNQPQHF | TGTGCCAGCAGTGAAGAGGGTTGGGACAGGGTGGATAATCAGCCCCAGCATTTT
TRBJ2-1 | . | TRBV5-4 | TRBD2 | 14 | CASSLGGRSDEQFF | TGTGCCAGCAGCTTGGGCGGGAGGAGCGATGAGCAGTTCTTC
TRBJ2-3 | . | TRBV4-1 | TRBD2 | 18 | CASSQVWVAGGSADTQYF | TGCGCCAGCAGCCAAGTGTGGGTAGCGGGAGGATCCGCAGATACGCAGTATTTT
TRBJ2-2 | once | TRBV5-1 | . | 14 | CASSLDRNTGELFF | TGCGCCAGCAGCTTGGATAGGAACACCGGGGAGCTGTTTTTT
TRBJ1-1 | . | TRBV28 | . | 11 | CASSSGTKAFF | TGTGCCAGCAGCTCCGGGACAAAAGCTTTCTTT
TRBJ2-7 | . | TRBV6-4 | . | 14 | CASSHDRGNYEQYF | TGTGCCAGCAGCCACGATCGAGGGAATTACGAGCAGTACTTC
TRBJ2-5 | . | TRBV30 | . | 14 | CAWGSGRSQETQYF | TGTGCCTGGGGGTCCGGGCGGAGCCAGGAGACCCAGTACTTC
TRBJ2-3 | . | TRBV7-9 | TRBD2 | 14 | CASSFRGDTDTQYF | TGTGCCAGCAGCTTTCGGGGGGACACAGATACGCAGTATTTT
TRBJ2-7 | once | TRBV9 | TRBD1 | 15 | CASSERGTGANEQYF | TGTGCCAGCAGCGAACGGGGGACAGGGGCTAACGAGCAGTACTTC
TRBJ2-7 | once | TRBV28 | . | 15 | CASSTSIRLLAELDF | TGTGCCAGCAGCACCTCAATTCGCCTTTTGGCGGAACTGGACTTC
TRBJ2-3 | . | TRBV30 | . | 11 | CAWSPGDTQYF | TGTGCCTGGTCCCCAGGGGATACGCAGTATTTT
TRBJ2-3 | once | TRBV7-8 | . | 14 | CASSLGARTDTQYF | TGTGCCAGCAGCTTAGGAGCACGCACAGATACGCAGTATTTT
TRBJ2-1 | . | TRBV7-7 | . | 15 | CASSPQLSSYNEQFF | TGTGCCAGCAGCCCGCAACTGAGCTCCTACAATGAGCAGTTCTTC
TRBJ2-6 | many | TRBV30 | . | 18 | CAWSVDQGSYSGANVLTF | TGTGCCTGGAGTGTAGACCAGGGTTCATACTCTGGGGCCAACGTCCTGACTTTC
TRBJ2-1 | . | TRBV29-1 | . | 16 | CSVDQGGGTPYNEQFF | TGCAGCGTTGATCAAGGAGGCGGGACCCCCTACAATGAGCAGTTCTTC
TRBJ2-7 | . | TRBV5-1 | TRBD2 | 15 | CASSLELAGGEEQYF | TGCGCCAGCAGCTTGGAACTAGCGGGAGGAGAGGAGCAGTACTTC
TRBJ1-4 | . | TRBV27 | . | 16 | CASSSHVAGANEKLFF | TGTGCCAGCAGTTCACACGTCGCAGGAGCTAATGAAAAACTGTTTTTT
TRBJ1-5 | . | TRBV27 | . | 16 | CASSRYRTLSNQPQHF | TGTGCCAGCAGCCGATACAGGACTCTTAGCAATCAGCCCCAGCATTTT
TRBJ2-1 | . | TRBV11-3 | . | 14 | CASSIGGGYNEQFF | TGTGCCAGCAGCATCGGAGGGGGCTACAATGAGCAGTTCTTC
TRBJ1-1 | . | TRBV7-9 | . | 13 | CASSSYGGTEAFF | TGTGCCAGCAGCTCCTACGGGGGAACTGAAGCTTTCTTT
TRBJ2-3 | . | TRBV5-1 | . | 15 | CASSSRGASTDTQYF | TGCGCCAGCAGCTCGAGGGGGGCTAGCACAGATACGCAGTATTTT
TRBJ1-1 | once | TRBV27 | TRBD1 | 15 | CASYRDRAMNTEAFF | TGTGCCAGCTACCGGGACAGGGCCATGAACACTGAAGCTTTCTTT
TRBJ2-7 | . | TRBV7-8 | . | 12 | CASSLYRDEQYF | TGTGCCAGCAGCTTGTACAGGGACGAGCAGTACTTC
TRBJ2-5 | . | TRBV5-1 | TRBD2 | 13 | CASSPGGGETQYF | TGCGCCAGCAGCCCGGGAGGGGGGGAGACCCAGTACTTC
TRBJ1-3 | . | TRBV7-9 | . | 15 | CASSLVALSGNTIYF | TGTGCCAGCAGCTTAGTCGCGCTCTCTGGAAACACCATATATTTT
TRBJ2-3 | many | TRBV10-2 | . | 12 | CASRGSTDTQYF | TGCGCCAGCAGGGGAAGCACAGATACGCAGTATTTT